The entry below gives a single T cell receptor (beta chain) sequence along with its context. The target antigen is unknown. This sample is part of a study of monozygotic twins with inflammatory bowel disease. Germline V CDR1 and CDR2: SGHRS, YFSETQ. This CDR3 has 19 residues. Following a re-call of the 5' RACE reads, TCRdb has one entry per CDR3 protein and lacks DNA. The repertoire table contains around 370,000 distinct CDR3 sequences. Study results and caveats: No difference was seen in repertoire similarity between concordant and discordant twins, possibly from limited power.

The rearrangement uses TRBV5-1 and TRBJ2-7. This TCR came from a human donor with ulcerative colitis or Crohn's disease, or a healthy co-twin of an affected twin (not recorded which). Sequencing was done on a sample of blood. This CDR3 is CASSQNTQTDSGPIYEQYF.